This T cell receptor beta chain was sequenced in a study of blood T cell repertoires in COVID-19 (TCRdb year 2020). Context from the whole study: The collaborator samples originated in the United States, Italy and Spain and spanned the acute and convalescent phases of COVID-19. The prospective study material was composed of cDNA or gDNA derived from T cells, B-cell-depleted T cells, or PBMCs. Subjects who had been exposed to COVID-19, were actively infected with it, or had recovered from it provided the deeply sampled blood TCRbeta repertoires that made up the dataset. A freely available public database, intended as a resource for researchers studying the immune response to SARS-CoV-2, is where the repertoires were released. Samples were obtained from the ongoing ImmuneRACE study (first 160 participants) and from 1,254 subjects provided by 6 global collaborators. A de-identified subject ID, COVID-19 status, age in years and sex were almost always included in the sample metadata. Where HLA class I and class II types were available, the types were taken from metadata supplied by the sample provider, not from assay-based typing. Study-wide findings and limitations: The quantity of clinical and demographic metadata differed by source and by participant and was supplied without curation.

Participants in the prospective study were aged roughly 18 to 95 years, lived in under 30 United States geographic areas, and enrolled through a virtual design. Cohort assignment in the prospective study relied on participant-reported clinical history from a screening survey and a study questionnaire. Recovered participants in ImmuneRACE Cohort 3 were defined as having two consecutive negative NP/OP PCR tests, clearance from a healthcare professional, or resolution of symptoms. Each participant in the prospective study had whole blood, serum and a nasopharyngeal or oropharyngeal swab collected by mobile phlebotomists. Prospective study participants could optionally give additional blood draws and questionnaires over an approximately two-month period. Prospective study blood samples were shipped either frozen or at room temperature before DNA extraction. Germline trimming: 2 bases from V, 2 bases from J; junction bases outside gene matches: 5. The CDR3 spans 16 residues, from the cysteine through the phenylalanine. Only the CDR3 region is kept as DNA, spanning 48 bases read in frame from base 1. As encoded in the germline V gene, CDR1 is MGHDK while CDR2 is SYGVNS.

A word on this clone: Its antigen has not been determined. No qualities accompany the bases; no much larger clone lies one base away.

TCRbeta CDR3 regions were amplified from genomic DNA using the immunoSEQ Assay, a bias-controlled multiplex PCR. The study's own analysis went as follows. Within the assay, amplification of reference gene primers was used to estimate how many nucleated cells each sample contained. To quantify the absolute abundance of each unique TCRbeta CDR3 rearrangement, sequence reads were collapsed and filtered. Productive Simpson clonality was computed per sample as the square root of Simpson's diversity index over productive rearrangements. TCRdb carries this immuneACCESS record with in-frame sequences only. Its versions omit some clonotypes, under half of them owing to an unresolved V gene in the studies checked, with the rest unexplained. V, J and clone size derive from that table, while D and trimming were established from the DNA sequence. Present in this sample are 400,000 to 450,000 clones, roughly 87% of which were seen just once. Around 0.6% of the sample comes from the top ten.

The TCR comes from a man younger than 30 who had recovered from COVID-19. The specimen was PBMCs or T cells enriched from blood (not recorded which). The chain employs TRBV25-1 and TRBJ2-1; 8 bases in the middle match TRBD2. The DNA is TGTGCCAGCAGTGAAGGGCTTAGCGGGACCTACAATGAGCAGTTCTTC. Its protein is CASSEGLSGTYNEQFF.